The text below deals with one T cell receptor beta chain. This record comes from a study of T cell changes during pregnancy in multiple sclerosis. Sequenced by immunoSEQ multiplex PCR; TCRdb stores in-frame clones only, minus some. Among tens of thousands of clones listed, about 90% were seen once. CDR3 size: 13 residues. Germline V CDR1 and CDR2: SQVTM, ANQGSEA. Trimming pared 4 bases from V and 2 bases from J, leaving 11 bases between. The TCR sequence derives from a female donor with multiple sclerosis, enrolled in a pregnancy study. V gene TRBV29-1 combines with J gene TRBJ1-1, with D possibly TRBD1 on 5 matching bases. Here the sequenced sample was peripheral blood, taken before pregnancy. The CDR3 sequence is CSVVTGRNTEAFF. In DNA, the CDR3 is TGCAGCGTTGTAACAGGTCGAAACACTGAAGCTTTCTTT. Based on the CDR3 plus reference TRBV29-1 and TRBJ1-1, the full variable domain is SAVISQKPSRDICQRGTSLTIQCQVDSQVTMMFWYRQQPGQSLTLIATANQGSEATYESGFVIDKFPISRPNLTFSTLTVSNMSPEDSSIYLCSVVTGRNTEAFFGQGTRLTVV.